One sample yielded the 30 T cell receptor beta chains listed below, sequenced in a study of blood T cell repertoires in COVID-19. The table came from immunoSEQ multiplex PCR; TCRdb's copy has only in-frame clones and leaves some out. The table shows roughly 260,000 clones, with 87% occurring only once. Sequenced sample: peripheral blood. These receptors came from a woman between 50 and 59 years old with acute or convalescent COVID-19.

The chain uses TRBV28 and TRBJ2-7; maybe TRBD2 (5 bases). V was pared by 5 bases and J by 0 bases, with 14 bases between. The length of the CDR3 is 15 residues. Looked up from germline, CDR1 is MDHEN and CDR2 is SYDVKM. The CDR3 DNA reads TGTGCCAGCAGTCGCCGGGCTAGCAGCTCCTACGAGCAGTACTTC. Protein product: CASSRRASSSYEQYF. The variable domain in full, completed from reference TRBV28 and TRBJ2-7, reads DVKVTQSSRYLVKRTGEKVFLECVQDMDHENMFWYRQDPGLGLRLIYFSYDVKMKEKGDIPEGYSVSREKKERFSLILESASTNQTSMYLCASSRRASSSYEQYFGPGTRLTVT.

The chain couples TRBV27 to TRBJ1-2, with TRBD1 matching 9 bases. This CDR3 comprises 14 residues. The V gene's germline CDR1 is MNHEY and CDR2 SMNVEV (reference sequence). The trim removed 5 bases at V and 4 bases at J, leaving 5 bases unmatched. The CDR3 bases are TGTGCCAGCAGTACGGGACAGGGTCGCTATGGCTACACCTTC. This translates into CASSTGQGRYGYTF.

The chain employs TRBV9 and TRBJ2-1; tentative D call: TRBD2 (5 bases). V was pared by 3 bases and J by 9 bases, with 16 bases between. Germline CDR1 reads SGDLS; CDR2 reads YYNGEE. The CDR3 sequence is 14 residues long. CDR3 in amino acids: CASSDSPVSGEQFF. DNA for the CDR3: TGTGCCAGCAGCGACTCCCCTGTGAGCGGTGAGCAGTTCTTC. Full variable domain (missing parts from reference TRBV9 and TRBJ2-1): DSGVTQTPKHLITATGQRVTLRCSPRSGDLSVYWYQQSLDQGLQFLIQYYNGEERAKGNILERFSAQQFPDLHSELNLSSLELGDSALYFCASSDSPVSGEQFFGPGTRLTVL.

The chain joins TRBV9 to TRBJ2-1, with TRBD2 identical over 7 bases. The ends lost 0 bases at V and 4 bases at J; junction bases unmatched: 7. The length of the CDR3 is 16 residues. Germline CDR1 and CDR2: SGDLS and YYNGEE. DNA for the CDR3: TGTGCCAGCAGCGTAGGCTCCCCTAGCGGTTACAATGAGCAGTTCTTC. It specifies CASSVGSPSGYNEQFF.

The rearrangement links TRBV6-2 or TRBV6-3 to TRBJ1-5; 7 nucleotides agree with TRBD1. This CDR3 contains 15 residues. Germline V CDR1 and CDR2: MNHEY, SVGEGT. V shed 5 bases and J 2 bases; nucleotides not matched to a gene: 6. The CDR3 bases are TGTGCCAGCAGTAGATCCGACAGGGGCAATCAGCCCCAGCATTTT. Translated: CASSRSDRGNQPQHF.

The chain carries TRBV10-3 and TRBJ1-1; D not resolved. The CDR3 extends over 12 amino acids. The germline V gene has CDR1 ENHRY and CDR2 SYGVKD. The V end was cut by 3 bases, the J end by 6 bases, with 8 bases between. CDR3 amino acids: CAISEGEAEAFF. The CDR3 region has the DNA TGTGCCATCAGTGAAGGTGAGGCTGAAGCTTTCTTT.

The chain employs TRBV10-1 and TRBJ1-1; D might be TRBD1 (5 bases). Trimming stripped 10 bases from V and 0 bases from J, with 15 bases between. This CDR3 spans 14 amino acids. In germline, CDR1 is WNHNN, CDR2 SYGVQD (reference sequence). This CDR3 reads CATPSRQLNTEAFF. The CDR3 DNA follows: TGCGCCACCCCTTCAAGACAGTTGAACACTGAAGCTTTCTTT.

V gene TRBV27 combines with J gene TRBJ1-5; the D gene is possibly TRBD1 (6 bases). Trimming removed 10 bases at V and 4 bases at J, with 14 bases between. The length of the CDR3 is 13 residues. CDR1 is MNHEY, CDR2 SMNVEV, per germline (reference sequence). Written as DNA, the CDR3 is TGTGCCACCCGAAGGACAGCTAATCAGCCCCAGCATTTT. It specifies CATRRTANQPQHF.

The chain is built from TRBV28 and TRBJ1-5; 10 bases line up with TRBD1. V gave up 2 bases and J gave up 2 bases; unmatched junction bases: 12. CDR1 and CDR2 from the germline V gene are MDHEN and SYDVKM. The CDR3 has 19 amino acids. Here the CDR3 DNA reads TGTGCCAGCAGTTTAGTCTCGGGACAGGGGTTGCTCGGCAATCAGCCCCAGCATTTT. Translation: CASSLVSGQGLLGNQPQHF.

The J gene is TRBJ1-2, the V gene TRBV6-2 or TRBV6-3; D gene ambiguous. Germline V gene lookup returns CDR1 MNHEY and CDR2 SVGEGT. V shed 6 bases and J shed 3 bases, with 14 bases lying between them. The CDR3 sequence is 14 residues long. The CDR3 bases are TGTGCCAGCAGCACAACCCGTGAAGACTATGGCTACACCTTC. This gives the protein CASSTTREDYGYTF.

The rearrangement uses TRBV2 and TRBJ2-7; TRBD2 agrees at 13 bases. The germline gives CDR1 SNHLY, CDR2 FYNNEI. V shed 7 bases, J shed 0 bases, and the junction held 9 bases outside the gene matches. This CDR3 is 17 amino acids long. This CDR3 reads CASKRTSGRQSSYEQYF. CDR3 bases: TGTGCCAGCAAACGGACTAGCGGGAGACAGAGCTCCTACGAGCAGTACTTC.

This chain connects TRBV7-9 to TRBJ1-4; unclear D gene. The CDR3 loop spans 13 amino acids. Germline CDR1 SEHNR, CDR2 FQNEAQ (reference sequence). Trimming shortened V by 3 bases and J by 8 bases, and 10 bases separated the two germline ends. The CDR3 nucleotides read TGTGCCAGCAGCTTGGGAGGGTACGAAAAACTGTTTTTT. It encodes CASSLGGYEKLFF. The complete variable domain, with remaining parts taken from reference TRBV7-9 and TRBJ1-4, reads DTGVSQNPRHKITKRGQNVTFRCDPISEHNRLYWYRQTLGQGPEFLTYFQNEAQLEKSRLLSDRFSAERPKGSFSTLEIQRTEQGDSAMYLCASSLGGYEKLFFGSGTQLSVL.

This chain links TRBV11-3 with TRBJ2-3; D is undetermined. Germline CDR1 SGHNT, CDR2 YENEEA. The CDR3 contains 15 residues. Trimming stripped 2 bases from V and 0 bases from J, with 9 bases between. CDR3 sequence reads: CASSLMFTSTDTQYF. The CDR3 coding sequence is TGTGCCAGCAGCTTAATGTTTACTAGCACAGATACGCAGTATTTT.

In its sample, this clone was seen a few times. The gene calls are TRBV10-3 and TRBJ1-2; the D is unclear. Trimming left V 0 bases short and J 0 bases short, with 8 bases between. This CDR3 is 15 amino acids long. In germline, CDR1 is ENHRY, CDR2 SYGVKD. In DNA form, the CDR3 reads TGTGCCATCAGTGAGTCATATGGAGCTAACTATGGCTACACCTTC. Translation gives CAISESYGANYGYTF.

The V gene is TRBV7-3, the J gene TRBJ2-1, with 8 bases aligning to TRBD1. J lost 5 bases, V lost 6 bases, and 12 bases had no gene match. The CDR3 length is 16 residues. The germline V gene encodes CDR1 SGHTA and CDR2 FQGTGA. DNA for the CDR3: TGTGCCAGCAGGAAGGACTCCGGGACAGGAGACAATGAGCAGTTCTTC. Residues: CASRKDSGTGDNEQFF.

The chain employs TRBV4-3 and TRBJ2-1, with D unclear. Trimming stripped 0 bases from V and 0 bases from J, with 9 bases between. The germline V gene has CDR1 LGHNA and CDR2 YSLEER. This CDR3 contains 16 residues. The CDR3 sequence is CASSQERWSSYNEQFF. CDR3 nucleotides: TGCGCCAGCAGCCAAGAGCGGTGGAGCTCCTACAATGAGCAGTTCTTC.

The rearrangement joins TRBV6-5 to TRBJ2-3; 8 bases agree with TRBD1. CDR1 is MNHEY and CDR2 is SVGAGI in the germline V gene. CDR3 length: 15 amino acids. V was clipped by 7 bases and J by 0 bases; unmatched bases: 6. The CDR3 nucleotides are TGTGCCAGCATTACCAGGGGGCGGAGCACAGATACGCAGTATTTT. This gives the protein CASITRGRSTDTQYF.

The rearrangement uses TRBV29-1 and TRBJ2-5, with 7 bases matching TRBD2. Per germline, CDR1 SQVTM and CDR2 ANQGSEA. The ends lost 1 base at V and 4 bases at J; junction bases unmatched: 9. CDR3 size: 15 residues. CDR3 DNA sequence: TGCAGCGTTGAAGGAGGGGCGGGAGCCCTAGAGACCCAGTACTTC. Its protein product is CSVEGGAGALETQYF.

The chain uses TRBV5-1 and TRBJ2-7, with 10 positions matching TRBD2. Germline V CDR1 and CDR2: SGHRS, YFSETQ. The CDR3 spans 17 residues. Trimming at V came to 4 bases and at J to 5 bases, leaving 15 bases not matched to a gene. Here the CDR3 reads CASSPRGLAEGENEQYF. CDR3 DNA sequence: TGCGCCAGCAGCCCACGTGGACTAGCGGAGGGAGAGAACGAGCAGTACTTC.

The chain links TRBV10-3 to TRBJ1-4, with unresolved D. The CDR3 is 14 residues long. Trimming took off 0 bases at V and 7 bases at J, with 9 bases between the two ends. Germline CDR1 is ENHRY and CDR2 is SYGVKD. The CDR3 DNA sequence: TGTGCCATCAGTGAGTCGTCAGGAGGTGAAAAACTGTTTTTT. Amino acid sequence: CAISESSGGEKLFF.

V usage is TRBV11-2 and J usage is TRBJ2-1; D unclear. Trimming cost V 1 base and J 4 bases, with 5 bases left between them. Germline V gives CDR1 SGHAT, CDR2 FQNNGV. The CDR3 totals 13 residues. The CDR3 loop is CASSLALYNEQFF. The CDR3 DNA sequence: TGTGCCAGCAGCTTAGCACTATACAATGAGCAGTTCTTC.

The chain uses TRBV28 and TRBJ2-5, with TRBD1 matching over 12 bases. Looked up from germline, CDR1 is MDHEN and CDR2 is SYDVKM. Trimming at V came to 3 bases and at J to 6 bases, leaving 5 bases not matched to a gene. This CDR3 is built from 15 residues. The CDR3 reads CASSFPGQGAQTQYF. In DNA form, the CDR3 reads TGTGCCAGCAGTTTTCCGGGACAGGGGGCACAGACCCAGTACTTC.

The J gene is TRBJ1-2, the V gene TRBV28; a possible D gene is TRBD1 (6 bases). V dropped 10 bases and J dropped 4 bases, with 16 bases sitting between them. CDR3 length equals 13 residues. Germline V gene lookup returns CDR1 MDHEN and CDR2 SYDVKM. The CDR3 sequence: CAITNRVTYGYTF. CDR3 coding DNA: TGTGCCATCACGAACAGGGTCACCTATGGCTACACCTTC.

CDR3 sequence (DNA): TGTGCCAGCAGTTTTTCGGGACAGCCCCAGCATTTT. Translating it yields CASSFSGQPQHF. The chain is built from TRBV28 and TRBJ1-5; no reliable D call. In germline, CDR1 is MDHEN, CDR2 SYDVKM. V was cut by 3 bases and J by 7 bases, with 7 bases left in between. The CDR3 extends over 12 amino acids.

The chain is built from TRBV2 and TRBJ2-4, with D maybe TRBD2 (5 bases). Germline loops: CDR1 SNHLY, CDR2 FYNNEI. This CDR3 has 14 amino acids. The V end was cut by 8 bases, the J end by 6 bases, with 17 bases between. The CDR3 reads CASGRYGLRNIQYF. The CDR3 bases are TGTGCCAGCGGGAGATACGGACTCAGAAACATTCAGTACTTC. Combining the CDR3 with reference TRBV2 and TRBJ2-4 gives the whole variable domain EPEVTQTPSHQVTQMGQEVILRCVPISNHLYFYWYRQILGQKVEFLVSFYNNEISEKSEIFDDQFSVERPDGSNFTLKIRSTKLEDSAMYFCASGRYGLRNIQYFGAGTRLSVL.

This rearrangement joins TRBV9 to TRBJ2-5; TRBD1 aligns across 10 bases. CDR1 is SGDLS and CDR2 is YYNGEE in the germline V gene. This CDR3 spans 14 amino acids. Trimming removed 4 bases from V and 4 bases from J; junction bases left unmatched: 4. CDR3 DNA sequence: TGTGCCAGCAGCCCCGGACAGGGGGGAGAGACCCAGTACTTC. It is translated as CASSPGQGGETQYF.

The gene calls are TRBV27 and TRBJ1-1, with D maybe TRBD1 (6 bases). Germline V gives CDR1 MNHEY, CDR2 SMNVEV (reference sequence). V was shortened by 2 bases and J by 11 bases, with 12 bases between the two germline ends. The CDR3 runs 12 residues. CDR3 amino acids: CASSLIQGEAFF. The CDR3, as DNA: TGTGCCAGCAGTTTAATACAGGGTGAGGCTTTCTTT.

This clone was counted ten times or more. V is TRBV19 and J is TRBJ2-7; D gene ambiguous. Looked up from germline, CDR1 is LNHDA and CDR2 is SQIVND (reference sequence). V lost 5 bases and J 4 bases, leaving 12 bases between the germline ends. The CDR3 length is 13 residues. In DNA form, the CDR3 reads TGTGCCAGTAGTGAGACACCGATTTACGAGCAGTACTTC. It specifies CASSETPIYEQYF.

The chain combines TRBV5-1 with TRBJ1-2, with 10 bases lining up with TRBD1. The germline V gene has CDR1 SGHRS and CDR2 YFSETQ. This CDR3 spans 13 amino acids. V shed 4 bases and J 6 bases; nucleotides not matched to a gene: 3. The CDR3 coding sequence is TGCGCCAGCAGCACGACAGGGGGCGATGGCTACACCTTC. Residues: CASSTTGGDGYTF.

This clone was counted between two and nine times. The chain links TRBV9 to TRBJ1-6; the D is unclear. In germline, CDR1 is SGDLS, CDR2 YYNGEE. The CDR3 has 15 residues. Trimming removed 3 bases at V and 6 bases at J, with 13 bases between. The CDR3 region has the DNA TGTGCCAGCAGCGCCGCTGTGGGAGGTAATTCACCCCTCCACTTT. Translated: CASSAAVGGNSPLHF.